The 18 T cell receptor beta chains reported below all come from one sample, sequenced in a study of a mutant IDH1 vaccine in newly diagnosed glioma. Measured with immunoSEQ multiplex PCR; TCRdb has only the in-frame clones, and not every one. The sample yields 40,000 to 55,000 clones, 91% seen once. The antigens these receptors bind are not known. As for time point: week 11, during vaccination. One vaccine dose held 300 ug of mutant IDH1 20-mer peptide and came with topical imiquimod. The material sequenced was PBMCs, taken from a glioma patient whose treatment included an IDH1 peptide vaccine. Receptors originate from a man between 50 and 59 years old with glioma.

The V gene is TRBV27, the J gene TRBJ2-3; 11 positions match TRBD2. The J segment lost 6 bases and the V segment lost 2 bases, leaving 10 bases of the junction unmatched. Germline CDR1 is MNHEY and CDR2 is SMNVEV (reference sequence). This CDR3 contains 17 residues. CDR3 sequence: CASSLKVSGREEDTQYF. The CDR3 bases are TGTGCCAGCAGTTTAAAGGTTAGCGGGAGGGAAGAGGATACGCAGTATTTT.

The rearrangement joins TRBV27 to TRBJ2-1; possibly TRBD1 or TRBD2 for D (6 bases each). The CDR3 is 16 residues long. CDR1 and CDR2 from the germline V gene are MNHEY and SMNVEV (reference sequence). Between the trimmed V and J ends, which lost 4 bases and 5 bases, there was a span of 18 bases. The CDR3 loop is CASSSKSGGANNEQFF. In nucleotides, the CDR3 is TGTGCCAGCAGTTCGAAGTCCGGGGGCGCCAACAATGAGCAGTTCTTC.

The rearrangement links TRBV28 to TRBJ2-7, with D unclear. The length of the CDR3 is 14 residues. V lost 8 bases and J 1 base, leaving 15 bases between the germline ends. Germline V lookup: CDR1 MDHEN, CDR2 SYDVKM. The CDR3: CASLAAARSYEQYF. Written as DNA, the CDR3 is TGTGCCAGCCTCGCCGCCGCGAGGTCCTACGAGCAGTACTTC.

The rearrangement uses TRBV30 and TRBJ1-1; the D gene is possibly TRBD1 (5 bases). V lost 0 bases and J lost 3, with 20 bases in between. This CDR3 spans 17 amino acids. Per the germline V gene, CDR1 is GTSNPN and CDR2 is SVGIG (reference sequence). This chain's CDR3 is CAWSVGASLREDTEAFF. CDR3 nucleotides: TGTGCCTGGAGTGTAGGGGCCTCTCTCCGTGAGGACACTGAAGCTTTCTTT.

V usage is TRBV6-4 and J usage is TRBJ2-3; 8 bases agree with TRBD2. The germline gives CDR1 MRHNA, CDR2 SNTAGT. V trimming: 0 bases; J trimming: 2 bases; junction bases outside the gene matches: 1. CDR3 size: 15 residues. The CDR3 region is CASSDSAGDTDTQYF. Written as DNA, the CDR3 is TGTGCCAGCAGTGACTCAGCGGGAGACACAGATACGCAGTATTTT.

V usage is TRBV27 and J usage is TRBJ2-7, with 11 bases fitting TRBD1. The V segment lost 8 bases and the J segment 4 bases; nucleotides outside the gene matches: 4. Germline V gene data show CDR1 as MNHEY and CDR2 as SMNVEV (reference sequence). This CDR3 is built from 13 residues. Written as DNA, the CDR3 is TGTGCCAGCCGGGACAGGGGGAGATACGAGCAGTACTTC. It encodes CASRDRGRYEQYF.

DNA for the CDR3: TGTGCCAGCAACCGGGCCGGTGGCTACGAGCAGTACTTC. This sequence encodes CASNRAGGYEQYF. The J gene is TRBJ2-7, the V gene TRBV5-4, with D uncertain. The V gene lost 6 bases and the J gene lost 3 bases, with 13 bases spanning the gap. The CDR3 extends over 13 amino acids. Looked up from germline, CDR1 is SGHNT and CDR2 is YYREEE (reference sequence).

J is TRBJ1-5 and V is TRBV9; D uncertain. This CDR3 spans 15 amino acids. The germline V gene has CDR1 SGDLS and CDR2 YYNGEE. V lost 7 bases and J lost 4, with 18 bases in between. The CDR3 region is CASGEGTPGNQPQHF. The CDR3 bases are TGTGCCAGCGGGGAAGGTACTCCGGGAAATCAGCCCCAGCATTTT. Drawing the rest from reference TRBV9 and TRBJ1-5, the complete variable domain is DSGVTQTPKHLITATGQRVTLRCSPRSGDLSVYWYQQSLDQGLQFLIQYYNGEERAKGNILERFSAQQFPDLHSELNLSSLELGDSALYFCASGEGTPGNQPQHFGDGTRLSIL.

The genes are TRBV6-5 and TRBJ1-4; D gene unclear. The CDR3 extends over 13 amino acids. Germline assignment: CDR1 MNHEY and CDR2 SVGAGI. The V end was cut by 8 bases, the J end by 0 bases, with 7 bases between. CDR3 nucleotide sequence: TGTGCCAGCCGGCATGCAACTAATGAAAAACTGTTTTTT. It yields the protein CASRHATNEKLFF.

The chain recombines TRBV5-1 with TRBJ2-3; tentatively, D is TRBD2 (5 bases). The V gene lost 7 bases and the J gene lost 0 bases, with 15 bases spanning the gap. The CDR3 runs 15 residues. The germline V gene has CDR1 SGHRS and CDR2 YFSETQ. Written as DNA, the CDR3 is TGCGCCAGCGCCCAGCGGAGTATGAGCACAGATACGCAGTATTTT. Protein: CASAQRSMSTDTQYF.

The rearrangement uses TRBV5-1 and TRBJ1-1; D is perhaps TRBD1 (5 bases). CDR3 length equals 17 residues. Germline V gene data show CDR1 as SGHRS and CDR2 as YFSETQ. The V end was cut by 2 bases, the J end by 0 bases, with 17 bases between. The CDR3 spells CASSLVTGQIMNTEAFF. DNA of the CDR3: TGCGCCAGCAGCTTAGTCACGGGGCAAATTATGAACACTGAAGCTTTCTTT.

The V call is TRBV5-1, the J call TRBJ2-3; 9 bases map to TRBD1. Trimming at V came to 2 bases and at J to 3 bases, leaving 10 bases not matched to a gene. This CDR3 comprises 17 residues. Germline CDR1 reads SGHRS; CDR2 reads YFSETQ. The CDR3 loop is CASSLQPGQGVTDTQYF. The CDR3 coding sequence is TGCGCCAGCAGCTTACAGCCGGGACAGGGAGTGACAGATACGCAGTATTTT.

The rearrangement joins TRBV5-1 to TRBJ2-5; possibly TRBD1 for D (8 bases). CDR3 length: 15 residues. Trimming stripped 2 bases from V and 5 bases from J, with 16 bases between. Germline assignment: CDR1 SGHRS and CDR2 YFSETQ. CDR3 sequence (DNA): TGCGCCAGCAGCTTCGGGGGGACAGGAGGCGAGACCCAGTACTTC. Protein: CASSFGGTGGETQYF.

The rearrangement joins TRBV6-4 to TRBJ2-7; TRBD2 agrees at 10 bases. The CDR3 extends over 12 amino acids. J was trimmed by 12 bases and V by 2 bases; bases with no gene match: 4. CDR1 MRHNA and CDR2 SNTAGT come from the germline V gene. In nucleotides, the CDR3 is TGTGCCAGCAGTGACCCCCGGACTAGCGGGTACTTC. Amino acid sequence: CASSDPRTSGYF.

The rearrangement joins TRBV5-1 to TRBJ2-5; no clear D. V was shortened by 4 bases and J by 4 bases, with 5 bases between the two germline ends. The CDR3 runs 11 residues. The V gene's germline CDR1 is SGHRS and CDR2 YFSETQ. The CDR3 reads CASSIRETQYF. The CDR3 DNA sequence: TGCGCCAGCAGCATTCGAGAGACCCAGTACTTC.

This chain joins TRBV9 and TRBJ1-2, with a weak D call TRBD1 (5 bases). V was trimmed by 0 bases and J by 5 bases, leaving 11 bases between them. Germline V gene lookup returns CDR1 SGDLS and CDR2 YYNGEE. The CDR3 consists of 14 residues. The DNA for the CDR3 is TGTGCCAGCAGCGTAGCTACCCGACAGTATGGCTACACCTTC. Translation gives CASSVATRQYGYTF.

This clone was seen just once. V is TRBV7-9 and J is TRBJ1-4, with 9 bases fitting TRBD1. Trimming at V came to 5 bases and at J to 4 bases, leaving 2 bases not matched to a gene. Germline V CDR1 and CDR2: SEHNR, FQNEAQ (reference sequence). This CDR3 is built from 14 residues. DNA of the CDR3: TGTGCCAGCAGCCCGGGACAGGGTAATGAAAAACTGTTTTTT. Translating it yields CASSPGQGNEKLFF.

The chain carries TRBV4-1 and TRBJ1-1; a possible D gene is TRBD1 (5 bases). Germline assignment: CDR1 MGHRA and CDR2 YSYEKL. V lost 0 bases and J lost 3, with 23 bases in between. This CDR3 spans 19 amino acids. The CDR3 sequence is CASSQDSIYGKQADTEAFF. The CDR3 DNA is TGCGCCAGCAGCCAAGATAGTATCTACGGTAAACAGGCGGACACTGAAGCTTTCTTT.